This section outlines one T cell receptor beta chain sequence together with its context. The data were taken from a study of shared clonotypes between healthy human individuals. Study background: Three plates each covered CD4 naive and memory; CD8 naive two, CD8 memory one.

Clones were sequenced by immunoSEQ multiplex PCR, and TCRdb holds only the in-frame ones, with some missing. The repertoire holds about 2.5 million clones, with 92% as singletons. V lost 11 bases to trimming and J lost 2 bases; unmatched junction nucleotides: 2. CDR3 length: 13 residues. Per germline, CDR1 WNHNN and CDR2 SYGVQD (reference sequence). The sample consisted of naive CD4+ T cells from PBMCs. Subset indicated: CD45RA+ positively selected. The clonotype comes from a man aged 18 to 30 in good health. Some clones in this sample may be carry-over from other donors' samples. The chain carries TRBV10-1 and TRBJ2-7; 14 nucleotides line up with TRBD2. The CDR3 nucleotides read TGCGCCCGGGGACTAGCGGGGGCCTACGAGCAGTACTTC. It yields the protein CARGLAGAYEQYF.